One sample yielded the 10 T cell receptor beta chains listed below, sequenced in a study of graft-versus-host responses after intestinal transplantation. No antigen is known for these receptors. Measured with immunoSEQ multiplex PCR; TCRdb has only the in-frame clones, and not every one. Of 30,000 to 35,000 clones in the sample, about 80% were seen once. Source: unstimulated CD8+ T cells sorted from spleen or lymph node cells, taken before intestinal transplant. The source of these receptors is a human donor who received an intestinal transplant.

This chain connects TRBV7-9 to TRBJ2-7; 8 nucleotides line up with TRBD2. V lost 5 bases and J lost 3; bases outside the gene matches: 9. The germline V gene has CDR1 SEHNR and CDR2 FQNEAQ (reference sequence). The CDR3 consists of 15 residues. The CDR3: CASSERTSRDYEQYF. The CDR3 DNA is TGTGCCAGCAGCGAAAGGACTAGCAGAGACTACGAGCAGTACTTC.

The rearrangement links TRBV4-1 to TRBJ2-7; TRBD2 matches 10 bases. V gave up 1 base and J gave up 4 bases; unmatched junction bases: 4. CDR3 length: 15 amino acids. CDR1 and CDR2 from the germline V gene are MGHRA and YSYEKL. CDR3 sequence reads: CASSQVASGRYEQYF. The CDR3 nucleotides read TGCGCCAGCAGCCAAGTGGCTAGCGGGAGATACGAGCAGTACTTC.

This clone has just a few counts. The V and J genes are TRBV28 and TRBJ2-7; D perhaps matches TRBD2 (6 bases). This CDR3 is 13 amino acids long. Germline-derived CDR1 and CDR2 are MDHEN and SYDVKM. Deletions cut 1 base from V and 6 bases from J, with 10 bases between. In nucleotides, the CDR3 is TGTGCCAGCAGTTTATTCGACGGGAGCGAGCAGTACTTC. Translation: CASSLFDGSEQYF.

The J gene is TRBJ2-2, the V gene TRBV4-1, with 11 bases lining up with TRBD2. Trimming took 1 base from V and 5 from J; bases not matched to a gene: 12. Per the germline V gene, CDR1 is MGHRA and CDR2 is YSYEKL. CDR3 length: 19 residues. CDR3 in amino acids: CASSQGGVIGLAGTGELFF. CDR3 DNA sequence: TGCGCCAGCAGCCAAGGGGGGGTAATCGGACTAGCGGGTACCGGGGAGCTGTTTTTT.

This rearrangement joins TRBV7-9 to TRBJ2-5, with 8 bases that match TRBD2. The ends lost 1 base at V and 5 bases at J; junction bases unmatched: 6. From germline, CDR1 is SEHNR and CDR2 FQNEAQ (reference sequence). The CDR3 is 15 amino acids. In DNA, the CDR3 is TGTGCCAGCAGCTTAGTCGGGAGGGCCGAGGAGACCCAGTACTTC. As protein: CASSLVGRAEETQYF.

A word on this clone: The germline gene is not matched at one end of the junction; a read error may be the cause. The chain uses TRBV27 and TRBJ2-2, with TRBD1 matching 8 bases. The CDR3 consists of 16 residues. CDR1 is MNHEY, CDR2 SMNVEV, per germline (reference sequence). The CDR3: CASRLIWTGNAGELFF. The CDR3 bases are TGTGCCAGCAGGCTTATATGGACAGGGAACGCCGGGGAGCTGTTTTTT.

The gene calls are TRBV6-5 and TRBJ2-5, with D perhaps matching TRBD2 (5 bases). V was clipped by 0 bases and J by 5 bases, with 13 bases between them. Germline V gene sequence: CDR1 MNHEY, CDR2 SVGAGI. The CDR3 sequence is 15 residues long. Here the CDR3 reads CASSYSNLAWETQYF. The DNA for the CDR3 is TGTGCCAGCAGTTACTCGAACCTAGCCTGGGAGACCCAGTACTTC.

J is TRBJ1-1 and V is TRBV19; a possible D gene is TRBD1 (5 bases). V was cut by 5 bases and J by 2 bases, with 9 bases left in between. The CDR3 is made up of 13 amino acids. Germline CDR1 is LNHDA and CDR2 is SQIVND (reference sequence). The chain's CDR3 is CASSETVNTEAFF. The CDR3 DNA is TGTGCCAGTAGTGAGACAGTTAACACTGAAGCTTTCTTT.

The chain combines TRBV10-3 with TRBJ2-7; no firm D call. V was pared by 3 bases and J by 2 bases, with 2 bases between. The CDR3 loop spans 11 amino acids. Per the germline V gene, CDR1 is ENHRY and CDR2 is SYGVKD. The CDR3 here is CAISDAYEQYF. The CDR3 region has the DNA TGTGCCATCAGTGACGCCTACGAGCAGTACTTC.

The rearrangement links TRBV5-5 to TRBJ2-3; TRBD2 agrees at 8 bases. Trimming at V came to 4 bases and at J to 2 bases, leaving 12 bases not matched to a gene. Germline V gives CDR1 SGHKS, CDR2 YYEKEE (reference sequence). The CDR3 loop spans 17 amino acids. The CDR3 here is CASSQPWTSLATDTQYF. The CDR3 nucleotides read TGTGCCAGCAGCCAACCCTGGACTAGCTTGGCCACAGATACGCAGTATTTT.